This T cell receptor beta chain was documented in a study of T-cell memory formation after mild COVID-19. Study outcomes and limitations: Cross-reactive memory seemingly joined, as some responding clones were found in pre-infection memory.

CDR1 is SGHTA, CDR2 FQGNSA, per germline. Trimming took off 5 bases at V and 3 bases at J, with 8 bases between the two ends. The CDR3 spans 13 residues. TCRdb reprocessed the 5' RACE reads with MiXCR, giving one entry per CDR3 protein. This sample yields roughly 110,000 distinct CDR3 sequences, of which around 12% are seen a single time; around 27% belongs to the top ten. There are a few counts of this clonotype. Its antigen is still unknown. Specimen: PBMCs or a T cell subset sorted from them (not recorded which). The chain is built from TRBV7-2 and TRBJ2-4; D perhaps matches TRBD2 (6 bases). This TCR was recovered from an adult woman who had mild COVID-19 (a few samples of this study predate the infection). Cell type and time point are not known. The CDR3 region is CASSVRDKNIQYF. The CDR3 DNA reads as TGTGCCAGCAGCGTGCGGGACAAAAACATTCAGTACTTC.